This T cell receptor beta chain was captured by sequencing in a study of sequential checkpoint blockade in melanoma. The wider study: Randomization was 1:1 between first-line nivolumab→ipilimumab and ipilimumab→nivolumab. Maintenance nivolumab came after either treatment sequence.

Noted treatment: randomized to nivolumab then ipilimumab (arm A) or the reverse (arm B). None of the patients previously received DNA-damaging chemotherapy. Live CD3+CD8+ CD19− CD56− cells were sorted from PBMCs. Sequenced by immunoSEQ multiplex PCR; TCRdb stores in-frame clones only, minus some. The sample has around 21,000 clones; 82% are singletons. Germline values: CDR1 LNHDA, CDR2 SQIVND (reference sequence). The CDR3 has 16 residues. Trimming took 5 bases from V and 2 from J, leaving 17 bases between them. The sample here was CD8+ T cells sorted from blood (inferred from file names), taken from a patient given nivolumab and ipilimumab in sequence. The V call is TRBV19, the J call TRBJ2-3, with TRBD1 as a possible D gene (5 bases). The receptor comes from a human donor with melanoma. CDR3 amino acids: CASSGRKGLPTDTQYF. The CDR3 nucleotides are TGTGCCAGTAGTGGGCGGAAGGGGCTACCCACAGATACGCAGTATTTT.